These T cell receptor beta chains were read from a single sample in a study of T-cell memory formation after mild COVID-19. TCRdb called the 5' RACE reads again in MiXCR, with one record for every CDR3 protein. The profile shows over 400,000 distinct CDR3 sequences, 20% to 25% of them singletons. The sample taken for sequencing was PBMCs or a T cell subset sorted from them (not recorded which). These receptor sequences come from an adult woman who had mild COVID-19 (a few samples of this study predate the infection). Cell type and time point are not known. Both conserved end residues are part of each CDR3. The D gene is left open where the match is weak. Size is omitted from some rows. Given values are once, few, many or a class for expanded clones.

V gene	J gene	clone size	D gene	CDR3 DNA	CDR3 protein
TRBV20-1	TRBJ1-2	.	.	TGCAGTGCTAGAATGGGGGCGCAAGGTGGCTACACCTTC	CSARMGAQGGYTF
TRBV7-2	TRBJ2-5	.	.	TGTGCCAGCAGCCCTCTCCGCAGTAAGACCCAGTACTTC	CASSPLRSKTQYF
TRBV9	TRBJ2-5	few	.	TGTGCCAGCAGTGTGGGGACACAAGAGACCCAGTACTTC	CASSVGTQETQYF
TRBV5-1	TRBJ1-1	many	.	TGCGCCAGCCGCGATCAGGGGAGTAGAGCTGAAGCTTTCTTT	CASRDQGSRAEAFF
TRBV20-1	TRBJ2-7	few	.	TGCAGTGCTCCCTCGGCGGGTGGCCCTAGGGTTGGTACATACGAGCAGTACTTC	CSAPSAGGPRVGTYEQYF
TRBV24-1	TRBJ2-2	few	.	TGTGCCACCAGTGCCCCCGGCGGGGAGCTGTTTTTT	CATSAPGGELFF
TRBV6-2/TRBV6-3	TRBJ2-1	many	TRBD2	TGTGCCAGCAGAACGGTGGGACTAGCGAACTACAATGAGCAGTTCTTC	CASRTVGLANYNEQFF
TRBV24-1	TRBJ2-3	few	.	TGTGCCACCAGTGCGGGCAGCACAGATACGCAGTATTTT	CATSAGSTDTQYF
TRBV6-1	TRBJ2-7	.	TRBD2	TGTGCCAGCAGTGAACAGCCTCTAGCGGGGGGTCACGAGCAGTACTTC	CASSEQPLAGGHEQYF
TRBV18	TRBJ1-3	.	.	TGTGCCAGCTCATCCCCGTCGGGACAACCGGGAAACACCATATATTTT	CASSSPSGQPGNTIYF
TRBV7-2	TRBJ2-7	few	.	TGTGCCAGCAGTCCAGCTCCATACACCTACGAGCAGTACTTC	CASSPAPYTYEQYF
TRBV19	TRBJ2-1	few	.	TGTGCCAGTAGTGCCCCTAGGAGGGATCCCCACAATGAGCAGTTCTTC	CASSAPRRDPHNEQFF
TRBV11-1	TRBJ2-4	many	.	TGTGCCAGCAGCCTAGAAAGAGCCAAAAACATTCAGTACTTC	CASSLERAKNIQYF
TRBV6-5	TRBJ2-7	few	TRBD2	TGTGCCAGCAGTTACTCCCCCACTAGCGGGAGACCCGAGCAGTACTTC	CASSYSPTSGRPEQYF
TRBV4-3	TRBJ2-7	.	.	TGCGCCAGCAGCCAAGATTCCTTTGGTGTGTACGAGCAGTACTTC	CASSQDSFGVYEQYF
TRBV7-2	TRBJ1-5	.	.	TGTGCCAGCAGCCCGATGCGGGGACGGCAGCCCCAGCATTTT	CASSPMRGRQPQHF
TRBV21-1	TRBJ2-7	.	.	TGTGCCAGCAGCAAAACCGGGACAGGGGTCTACGAGCAGTACTTC	CASSKTGTGVYEQYF
TRBV7-6	TRBJ2-3	few	TRBD2	TGTGCCAGCACTCCTTTTAGCGGGGATTTAGATACGCAGTATTTT	CASTPFSGDLDTQYF
TRBV20-1	TRBJ2-5	.	.	TGCAGTGCTAGAAGGGACCAAGAGACCCAATACTTC	CSARRDQETQYF
TRBV24-1	TRBJ2-5	.	TRBD1	TGTGCCACCAGTGACCCGGGACAGGGAACAGAGACCCAGTACTTC	CATSDPGQGTETQYF
TRBV7-3	TRBJ2-3	few	TRBD2	TGTGCCAGCAGCTTAAGGGGGACGGGAGGGCTCACAGATACGCAGTATTTT	CASSLRGTGGLTDTQYF
TRBV6-1	TRBJ2-4	.	.	TGTGCCAGCAGTGAAAGGCTAGCCAAAAACATTCAGTACTTC	CASSERLAKNIQYF
TRBV9	TRBJ1-3	.	.	TGTGCCAGCAGCCTCCGGGGACAACCAGGGGGAAACACCATATATTTT	CASSLRGQPGGNTIYF
TRBV27	TRBJ1-2	.	.	TGTGCCAGCAGGCCCCATTGGGACGGCGCTAACTATGGCTACACCTTC	CASRPHWDGANYGYTF
TRBV7-9	TRBJ2-7	.	TRBD1	TGTGCCAGCAGCCTTGACAGGGGGCTGGTCGAGCAGTACTTC	CASSLDRGLVEQYF
TRBV4-1	TRBJ2-7	many	.	TGCGCCAGCAGCCAAGATAGTAGCGGAGAGGTCTCCGAGCAGTACTTC	CASSQDSSGEVSEQYF
TRBV4-1	TRBJ2-3	.	TRBD1	TGCGCCAGCAGCCAAGTTATCGGGACAGCGTTCTTCACAGATACGCAGTATTTT	CASSQVIGTAFFTDTQYF
TRBV18	TRBJ1-2	.	.	TGTGCCAGCTCACCCGCCCGGAGGCAGGGGTATGGCTACACCTTC	CASSPARRQGYGYTF
TRBV9	TRBJ1-5	few	.	TGTGCCAGCAGCGTTGAGAGCAATCAGCCCCAGCATTTT	CASSVESNQPQHF
TRBV7-3	TRBJ2-3	.	TRBD2	TGTGCCAGCAGCTCTAGCGGGAGTGATACGCAGTATTTT	CASSSSGSDTQYF
TRBV2	TRBJ2-3	once	TRBD2	TGTGCCAGCAGCCACTCGACTAGCGGGACGACAGATACGCAGTATTTT	CASSHSTSGTTDTQYF
TRBV3-1	TRBJ2-2	few	.	TGTGCCAGCGTGCAACAGGGTCCCACCGGGGAGCTGTTTTTT	CASVQQGPTGELFF
TRBV28	TRBJ1-5	.	.	TGTGCCAGCAGTTCACAGATGGAGGCCCAGCATTTT	CASSSQMEAQHF
TRBV19	TRBJ2-1	few	TRBD2	TGTGCCTCGGGGGGGCCCTACAATGAGCAGTTCTTC	CASGGPYNEQFF
TRBV30	TRBJ2-7	.	TRBD1	TGTGCCTGGAGTGCCCCCGGGACAGGGCTCTACGAGCAGTACTTC	CAWSAPGTGLYEQYF
TRBV29-1	TRBJ2-7	few	TRBD2	TGCAGCGTCCTAGCGGGAGAGAACTACGAGCAGTACTTC	CSVLAGENYEQYF
TRBV5-1	TRBJ2-7	.	.	TGCGCCAGCCCTCCGGGGAGAGGACAGAGTTACGAGCAGTACTTC	CASPPGRGQSYEQYF
TRBV11-3	TRBJ2-1	few	.	TGTGCCAGCAGCTTTAGGGTAACCCTTGAGTTCTACAATGAGCAGTTCTTC	CASSFRVTLEFYNEQFF
TRBV5-1	TRBJ2-4	.	.	TGCGCCAGCAGCTCCGGGGAGAGGGCCAAAAACATTCAGTACTTC	CASSSGERAKNIQYF
TRBV5-1	TRBJ2-5	.	.	TGCGCCAGCAGCTCGGCAACCGGGACGCAAGAGACCCAGTACTTC	CASSSATGTQETQYF
TRBV12-3/TRBV12-4	TRBJ2-1	.	TRBD2	TGTGCCAGCAGACTGACTAGCGGGAGACCCAATGAGCAGTTCTTC	CASRLTSGRPNEQFF
TRBV4-1	TRBJ2-7	.	TRBD2	TGCGCCAGCAGCCAAGGCGGGACTAGCGTCTCCTACGAGCAGTACTTC	CASSQGGTSVSYEQYF